Sequencing of this TCR beta chain was carried out in a study of blood T cells in healthy people across ages. The germline V gene has CDR1 SGHTA and CDR2 FQGNSA. The length of the CDR3 is 15 residues. Trimming stripped 2 bases from V and 1 base from J, with 11 bases between. Details on this clonotype: Its specificity is not known.

No fewer than 6 micrograms of total RNA were isolated from every sample. Findings and limits, study-wide: Whereas aged donors had fewer naive CD4+ cells, long-lived donors had more of them and higher diversity.

Primers used in a second PCR of about 6 to 12 cycles were a sample-barcoded 5' primer and a J-beta primer mix. A template-switch adaptor with 12 random nucleotides tagged each cDNA molecule. One entry per CDR3 protein, called by TCRdb with MiXCR from the 5' RACE reads. The repertoire includes 700,000 to 900,000 distinct CDR3 sequences, about 55% of them detected once, and under 50% sits in the top ten. This chain connects TRBV7-2 to TRBJ2-5; no firm D call. Material: blood. This sequence originates from an elderly man in good health. CDR3 bases: TGTGCCAGCAGCTTAAACCCAGGTCTCCAAGAGACCCAGTACTTC. Translated: CASSLNPGLQETQYF.